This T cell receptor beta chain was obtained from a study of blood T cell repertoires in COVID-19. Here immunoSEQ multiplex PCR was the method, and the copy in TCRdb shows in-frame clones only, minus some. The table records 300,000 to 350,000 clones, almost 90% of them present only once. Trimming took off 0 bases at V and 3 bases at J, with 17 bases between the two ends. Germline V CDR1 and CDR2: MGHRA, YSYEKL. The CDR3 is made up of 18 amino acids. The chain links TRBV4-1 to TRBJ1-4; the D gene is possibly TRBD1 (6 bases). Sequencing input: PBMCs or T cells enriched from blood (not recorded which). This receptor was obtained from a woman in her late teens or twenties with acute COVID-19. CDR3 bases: TGCGCCAGCAGCCAAGATGGGGGAACAGGGAGATCTAATGAAAAACTGTTTTTT. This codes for CASSQDGGTGRSNEKLFF.